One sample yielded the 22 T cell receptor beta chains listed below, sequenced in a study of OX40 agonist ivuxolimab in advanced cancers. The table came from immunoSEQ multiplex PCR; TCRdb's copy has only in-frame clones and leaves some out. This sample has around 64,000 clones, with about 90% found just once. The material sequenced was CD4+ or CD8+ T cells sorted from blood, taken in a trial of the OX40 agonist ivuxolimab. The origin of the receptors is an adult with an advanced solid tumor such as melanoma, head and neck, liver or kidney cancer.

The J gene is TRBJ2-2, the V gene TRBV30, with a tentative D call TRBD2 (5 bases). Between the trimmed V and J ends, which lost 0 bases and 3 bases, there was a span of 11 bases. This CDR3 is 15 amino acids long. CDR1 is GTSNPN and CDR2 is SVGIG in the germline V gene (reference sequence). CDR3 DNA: TGTGCCTGGAGTGTACAACGGGGTTACACCGGGGAGCTGTTTTTT. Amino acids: CAWSVQRGYTGELFF.

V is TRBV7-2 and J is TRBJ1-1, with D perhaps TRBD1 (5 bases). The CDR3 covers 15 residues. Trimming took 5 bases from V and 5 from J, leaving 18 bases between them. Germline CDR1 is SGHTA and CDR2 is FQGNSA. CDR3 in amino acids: CASSQPMGVGTEAFF. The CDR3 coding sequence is TGTGCCAGCAGCCAACCAATGGGGGTGGGGACTGAAGCTTTCTTT.

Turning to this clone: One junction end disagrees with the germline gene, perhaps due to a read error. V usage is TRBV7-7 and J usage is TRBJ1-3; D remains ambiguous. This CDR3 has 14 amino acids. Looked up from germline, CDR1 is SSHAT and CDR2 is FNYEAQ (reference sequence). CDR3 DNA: TGTGCTAGCAGCTTATCTTCAGCTGGAAACACCATATATTTT. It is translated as CASSLSSAGNTIYF.

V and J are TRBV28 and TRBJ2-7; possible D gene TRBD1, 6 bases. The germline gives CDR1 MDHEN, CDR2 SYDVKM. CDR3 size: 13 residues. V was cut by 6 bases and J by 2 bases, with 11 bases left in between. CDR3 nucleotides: TGTGCCAGCAGCCGGACAGCTACCTACGAGCAGTACTTC. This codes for CASSRTATYEQYF.

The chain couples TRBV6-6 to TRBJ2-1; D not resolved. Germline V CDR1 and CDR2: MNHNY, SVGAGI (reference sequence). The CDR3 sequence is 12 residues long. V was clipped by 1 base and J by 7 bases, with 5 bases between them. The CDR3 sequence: CASSYWGNEQFF. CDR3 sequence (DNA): TGTGCCAGCAGTTACTGGGGAAATGAGCAGTTCTTC.

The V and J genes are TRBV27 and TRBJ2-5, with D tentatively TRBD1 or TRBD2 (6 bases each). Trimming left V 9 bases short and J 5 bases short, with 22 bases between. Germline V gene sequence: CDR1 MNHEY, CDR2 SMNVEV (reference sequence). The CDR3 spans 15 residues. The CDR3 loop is CASSLQGGPPETQYF. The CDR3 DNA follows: TGTGCCAGTTCTTTACAGGGAGGCCCTCCGGAGACCCAGTACTTC.

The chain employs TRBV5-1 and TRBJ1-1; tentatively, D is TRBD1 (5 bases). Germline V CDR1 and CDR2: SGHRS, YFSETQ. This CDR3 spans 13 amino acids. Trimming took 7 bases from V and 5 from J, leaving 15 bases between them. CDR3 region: CASGGTLGTEAFF. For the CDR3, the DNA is TGCGCCAGCGGCGGGACCCTCGGGACTGAAGCTTTCTTT.

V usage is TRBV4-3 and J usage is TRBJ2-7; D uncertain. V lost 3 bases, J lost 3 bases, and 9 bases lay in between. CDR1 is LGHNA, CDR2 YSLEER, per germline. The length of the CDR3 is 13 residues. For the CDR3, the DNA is TGCGCCAGCAGCCACCGGCTTTACTACGAGCAGTACTTC. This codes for CASSHRLYYEQYF.

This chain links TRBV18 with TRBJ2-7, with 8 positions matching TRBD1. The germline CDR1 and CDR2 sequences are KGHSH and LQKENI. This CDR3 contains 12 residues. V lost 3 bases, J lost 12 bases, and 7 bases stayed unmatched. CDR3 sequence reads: CASSPTGTGMYF. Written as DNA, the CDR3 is TGTGCCAGCTCACCCACCGGGACAGGTATGTACTTC.

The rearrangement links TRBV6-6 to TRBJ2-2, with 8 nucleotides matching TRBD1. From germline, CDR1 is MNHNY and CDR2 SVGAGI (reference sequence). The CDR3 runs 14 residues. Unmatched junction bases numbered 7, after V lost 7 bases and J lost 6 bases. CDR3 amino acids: CASTQGVSSGELFF. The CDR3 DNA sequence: TGTGCCAGCACACAGGGGGTTTCTTCCGGGGAGCTGTTTTTT.

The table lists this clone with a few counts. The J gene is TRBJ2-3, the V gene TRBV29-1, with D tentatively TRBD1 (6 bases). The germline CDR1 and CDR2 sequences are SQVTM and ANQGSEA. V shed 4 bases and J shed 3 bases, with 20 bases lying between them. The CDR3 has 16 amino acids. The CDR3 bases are TGCAGCGTTGTTGGTCACAGGGACGCCCCAACAGATACGCAGTATTTT. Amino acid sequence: CSVVGHRDAPTDTQYF.

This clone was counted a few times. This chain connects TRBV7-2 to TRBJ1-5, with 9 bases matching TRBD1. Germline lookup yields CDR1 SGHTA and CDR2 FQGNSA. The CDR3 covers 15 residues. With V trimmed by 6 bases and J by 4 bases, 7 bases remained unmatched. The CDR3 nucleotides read TGTGCCAGCAGTCGCGGACAGGGGAGTAATCAGCCCCAGCATTTT. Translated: CASSRGQGSNQPQHF.

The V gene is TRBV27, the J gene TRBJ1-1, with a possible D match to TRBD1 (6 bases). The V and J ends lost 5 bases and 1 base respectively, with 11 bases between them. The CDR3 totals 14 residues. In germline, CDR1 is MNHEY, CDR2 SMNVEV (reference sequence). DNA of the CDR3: TGTGCCAGCAGTGCTCACAGGGAGAACACTGAAGCTTTCTTT. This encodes CASSAHRENTEAFF.

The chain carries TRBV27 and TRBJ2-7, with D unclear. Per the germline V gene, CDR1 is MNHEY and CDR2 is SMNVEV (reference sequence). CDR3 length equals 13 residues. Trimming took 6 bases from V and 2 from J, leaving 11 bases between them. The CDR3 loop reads CASSDLRTYEQYF. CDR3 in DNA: TGTGCCAGCAGCGACTTGAGAACCTACGAGCAGTACTTC.

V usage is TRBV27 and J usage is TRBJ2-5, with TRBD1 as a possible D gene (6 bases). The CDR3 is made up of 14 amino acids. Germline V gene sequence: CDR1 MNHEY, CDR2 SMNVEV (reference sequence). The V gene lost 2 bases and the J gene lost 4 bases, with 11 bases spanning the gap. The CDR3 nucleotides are TGTGCCAGCAGTTTAATGGACAGTCCAGAGACCCAGTACTTC. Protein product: CASSLMDSPETQYF.

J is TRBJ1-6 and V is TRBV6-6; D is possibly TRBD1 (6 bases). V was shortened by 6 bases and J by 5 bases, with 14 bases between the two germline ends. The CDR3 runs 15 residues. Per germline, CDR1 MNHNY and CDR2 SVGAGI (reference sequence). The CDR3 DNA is TGTGCCAGCAGAAGTGACAGGAGAGATAATTCACCCCTCCACTTT. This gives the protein CASRSDRRDNSPLHF.

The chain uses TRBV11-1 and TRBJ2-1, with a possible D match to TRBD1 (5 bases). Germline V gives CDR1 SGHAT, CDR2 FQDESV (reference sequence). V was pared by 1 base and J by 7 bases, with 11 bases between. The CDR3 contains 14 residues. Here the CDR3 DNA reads TGTGCCAGCAGCTTAGTCAGGGCCCCTAATGAGCAGTTCTTC. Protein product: CASSLVRAPNEQFF.

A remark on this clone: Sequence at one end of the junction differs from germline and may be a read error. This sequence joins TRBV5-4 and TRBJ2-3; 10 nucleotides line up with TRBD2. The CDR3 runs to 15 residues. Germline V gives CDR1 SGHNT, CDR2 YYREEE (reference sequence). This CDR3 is CASRLGTSGTDTQYF. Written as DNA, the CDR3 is TGTGCCAGCCGCTTAGGGACTAGCGGCACAGATACGCAGTATTTT.

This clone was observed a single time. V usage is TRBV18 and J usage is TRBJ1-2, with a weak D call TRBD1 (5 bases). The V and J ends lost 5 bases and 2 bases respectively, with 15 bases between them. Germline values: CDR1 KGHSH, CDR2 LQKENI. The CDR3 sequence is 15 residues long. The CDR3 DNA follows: TGTGCCAGCTCAATTGACAGCGAGGGGAACTATGGCTACACCTTC. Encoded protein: CASSIDSEGNYGYTF.

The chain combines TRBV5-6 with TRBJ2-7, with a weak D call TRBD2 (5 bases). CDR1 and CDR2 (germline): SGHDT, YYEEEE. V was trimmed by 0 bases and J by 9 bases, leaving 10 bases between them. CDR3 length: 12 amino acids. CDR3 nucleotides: TGTGCCAGCAGCTTGGTCGGGGAATCGCAGTACTTC. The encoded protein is CASSLVGESQYF. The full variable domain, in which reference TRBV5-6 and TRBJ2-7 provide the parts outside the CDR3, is DAGVTQSPTHLIKTRGQQVTLRCSPKSGHDTVSWYQQALGQGPQFIFQYYEEEERQRGNFPDRFSGHQFPNYSSELNVNALLLGDSALYLCASSLVGESQYFGPGTRLTVT.

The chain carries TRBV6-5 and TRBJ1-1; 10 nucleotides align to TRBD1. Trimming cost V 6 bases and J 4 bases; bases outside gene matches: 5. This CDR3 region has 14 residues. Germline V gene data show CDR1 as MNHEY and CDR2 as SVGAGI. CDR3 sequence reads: CASSAGTGVTEAFF. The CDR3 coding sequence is TGTGCCAGCAGCGCCGGGACAGGGGTCACTGAAGCTTTCTTT.

The chain's CDR3 is CAISRQEAYEQFF. DNA for the CDR3: TGTGCCATCAGCCGACAGGAGGCGTATGAGCAGTTCTTC. The chain links TRBV10-3 to TRBJ2-1, with D possibly TRBD1 on 6 matching bases. Trimming took 6 bases from V and 8 from J, leaving 14 bases between them. From germline, CDR1 is ENHRY and CDR2 SYGVKD. CDR3 length: 13 amino acids.